This T cell receptor beta chain was documented in a study of shared clonotypes between healthy human individuals (dated by TCRdb to 2020 to 2022). The study in broad terms: A few men and a couple of women, aged 18 to 49 years, made up the cohort. Per donor, three plates each were used for CD4 naive and CD4 memory, two for CD8 naive, and one for CD8 memory. To estimate repertoire size and how much clonotypes are shared between individuals, the study performed deep sequencing of blood TCR repertoires from roughly five healthy adults. Libraries were prepared and TCR repertoires were sequenced by different laboratories using diverse techniques, in order to increase sequencing depth and limit assay-specific biases. Each donor's leukapheresis produced roughly between about 0.8 and 10 billion PBMCs. General conclusions and limits of the study: Based on pairwise subsampling, the degree of clonotype sharing among donors was expected to be affected by sequencing depth. When four donors were compared, the shared fraction of clonotypes was around 5% for naive CD4, 3.5% for naive CD8, 2% to 2.5% for memory CD4, and less than 0.45% for memory CD8. The genetic and exposure-history diversity represented was limited by the small number of donors. Clonotypes shared by all four sorted-subset donors showed higher generation probabilities than non-shared clonotypes. Incomplete sequencing was indicated by rarefaction of sorted-subset datasets, despite the large sequencing depth. Naive subsets generally had larger estimated clonotype richness than memory subsets. Sampling was restricted to blood, and TCR repertoires in tissues likely differ from the TCR repertoires found in blood.

As to this clone: The antigen it binds to is not known. Per-nucleotide qualities are absent, and no much larger clonotype sits a single base away.

The donors were healthy, HIV-negative adults with no recently reported acute infections or vaccinations. Every donor was a Caucasian adult residing in Nashville, Tennessee, USA. CD4+ T cells were enriched by magnetic negative selection; naive cells were then positively selected on CD45RA, and the negative fraction formed the memory subset. Blood was collected by leukapheresis, and PBMCs were isolated by Ficoll-Histopaque density gradient centrifugation and then cryopreserved in liquid nitrogen vapor phase. Analytical flow cytometry was used to check the purity and quantity of each magnetically sorted T cell population. From each sorted fraction, genomic DNA was isolated and quantified by UV absorbance on a Nanodrop 2000c. Using the deep immunoSEQ assay, TCR CDR3 regions were amplified from genomic DNA by multiplex PCR. Genomic DNA extracted from each cell subset was distributed evenly over all wells of several immunoSEQ 96-well plates, and each plate served as one replicate. For sorted subsets, each replicate PCR was loaded with 200 ng genomic DNA, equivalent to 30,000 or so T cell genomes. The purified libraries were quantified using a Qubit 3.0 fluorometer, sized with a Bioanalyzer 2100, and then quantified again using the KAPA Library Quantification kit. Each immunoSEQ 96-well plate was sequenced on its own single-read 150-cycle Illumina NextSeq 550 flow cell. The authors' analysis ran thus. Because the immunoSEQ output included only junctional sequences and no quality scores, the filtering could not be the same as the filtering used for full-length reads. To assign V/J genes and CDR3, sequences were annotated using PyIR, a Python wrapper for IgBLAST v1.9, with IMGT germline references. Reads were filtered out if the reads had weak V/J assignments (E-value above 1e-6), no CDR3, stop codons, out-of-frame junctions, or ambiguous translated residues. A V3J clonotype was defined by an identical inferred V gene, J gene, and CDR3 amino acid sequence. The percentage overlap between two repertoires was calculated by dividing the number of shared unique clonotypes by the size of the smaller repertoire. Three approaches were used to assess repertoire richness: RTK rarefaction, the Chao1 estimator, and Recon v2.1 estimates of unobserved clonotypes. Generation probabilities were computed with OLGA for all TCRbeta clonotypes obtained by the gDNA method from a few donors. In its TCRdb copy, this immuneACCESS table keeps in-frame sequences only and misses some clones. Where compared with another copy, unresolved V genes explain less than half of these, and the others have no known cause. V, J and clone size are those of that table, while D and trimming were read from the DNA. This sample comprises a few million clones, around 94% of them detected only once. The ten most abundant clones make up over 0.12% of the sample.

This receptor was obtained from a man younger than 35 in good health. Sequenced: naive CD4+ T cells sorted from blood. In light of the paper, this sample's cell subset or site label describes: CD45RA+ positively selected.

The CDR3 is CASSPDRAGNQPQHF. The DNA is as follows: TGTGCCAGCAGCCCCGACAGGGCCGGCAATCAGCCCCAGCATTTT. This receptor chain uses TRBV6-6 and TRBJ1-5, and 7 junction bases match TRBD1. CDR1 and CDR2, per the germline V gene (reference sequence), are MNHNY and SVGAGI. The CDR3, cysteine through phenylalanine, is 15 amino acids long. The retained sequence is limited to the CDR3, 45 bases, with the frame set at the first base. Trimming removed 6 bases from V and 2 bases from J; the gene matches leave 7 bases unexplained.